The 28 T cell receptor beta chains reported below all come from one sample, sequenced in a study of blood T cell repertoires in COVID-19. Here immunoSEQ multiplex PCR was the method, and the copy in TCRdb shows in-frame clones only, minus some. Of about 150,000 clones in the sample, over 75% were seen once. Input material: peripheral blood. All receptors derive from a man in his 60s with COVID-19, enrolled during active disease.

The V and J genes are TRBV18 and TRBJ1-5, with D hard to call. Germline lookup yields CDR1 KGHSH and CDR2 LQKENI. The length of the CDR3 is 16 residues. Trimming removed 0 bases at V and 1 base at J, with 10 bases between. The CDR3 sequence: CASSPPTGNSNQPQHF. DNA for the CDR3: TGTGCCAGCTCACCACCGACGGGGAACAGCAATCAGCCCCAGCATTTT.

This chain joins TRBV29-1 and TRBJ1-1; D not resolved. Germline-derived CDR1 and CDR2 are SQVTM and ANQGSEA. Trimming shortened V by 6 bases and J by 3 bases, and 8 bases separated the two germline ends. CDR3 size: 11 residues. The CDR3 DNA follows: TGCAGCGTGAGGAGGGACACTGAAGCTTTCTTT. It is translated as CSVRRDTEAFF.

The gene calls are TRBV4-3 and TRBJ2-7; D uncertain. V lost 0 bases and J 2 bases, leaving 8 bases between the germline ends. The CDR3 is made up of 14 amino acids. From germline, CDR1 is LGHNA and CDR2 YSLEER. CDR3 nucleotide sequence: TGCGCCAGCAGCCAAGATTGGCAGACCTACGAGCAGTACTTC. Translation gives CASSQDWQTYEQYF.

The rearrangement joins TRBV28 to TRBJ1-2, with unresolved D. Trimming pared 6 bases from V and 5 bases from J, leaving 4 bases between. Per the germline V gene, CDR1 is MDHEN and CDR2 is SYDVKM. The CDR3 sequence is 10 residues long. CDR3 DNA: TGTGCCAGCAGCCAATATGGCTACACCTTC. Protein sequence: CASSQYGYTF.

V gene TRBV3-1 (or the pseudogene TRBV3-2) combines with J gene TRBJ1-1; possibly TRBD1 for D (6 bases). CDR3 length equals 13 residues. The V and J ends lost 5 bases and 5 bases respectively, with 12 bases between them. Germline V gene sequence: CDR1 LGHDT, CDR2 YNNKEL (reference sequence). The CDR3 loop is CASSSYQGTEAFF. The CDR3 DNA reads as TGTGCCAGCAGCTCCTATCAGGGGACTGAAGCTTTCTTT.

This chain links TRBV6-2 or TRBV6-3 with TRBJ2-7; D is unclear. The CDR3 length is 15 residues. Germline V lookup: CDR1 MNHEY, CDR2 SVGEGT. V was trimmed by 4 bases and J by 0 bases, leaving 13 bases between them. The CDR3 DNA sequence: TGTGCCAGCAGTTCGACCGCTCAGGTCTCCTACGAGCAGTACTTC. This translates into CASSSTAQVSYEQYF.

About this clone: The sample holds other DNA sequences that translate to the same CDR3. The rearrangement links TRBV19 to TRBJ1-6; 10 bases fit TRBD1. With V trimmed by 4 bases and J by 7 bases, 4 bases remained unmatched. There are 15 residues in the CDR3. Germline lookup yields CDR1 LNHDA and CDR2 SQIVND (reference sequence). The CDR3 loop reads CASSTRDRGNSPLHF. The CDR3 DNA reads TGTGCCAGTAGTACCCGGGACAGGGGAAATTCACCCCTCCACTTT.

V usage is TRBV28 and J usage is TRBJ2-1, with TRBD2 matching over 8 bases. Unmatched junction bases numbered 5, after V lost 1 base and J lost 0 bases. The CDR3 is 17 residues long. The germline V gene has CDR1 MDHEN and CDR2 SYDVKM. CDR3 nucleotide sequence: TGTGCCAGCAGTTTATTTACTAGCGGCAGCTCCTACAATGAGCAGTTCTTC. It is translated as CASSLFTSGSSYNEQFF.

The chain combines TRBV7-3 with TRBJ2-2; 8 nucleotides match TRBD1. Germline V gives CDR1 SGHTA, CDR2 FQGTGA. The CDR3 covers 17 residues. Trimming cost V 3 bases and J 0 bases; bases outside gene matches: 6. The CDR3 DNA is TGTGCCAGCAGCTTGTACTTGGGACAGGCGAACACCGGGGAGCTGTTTTTT. Translation: CASSLYLGQANTGELFF.

This chain uses TRBV19 with TRBJ2-7; D is perhaps TRBD1 (6 bases). The CDR3 length is 15 residues. The germline CDR1 and CDR2 sequences are LNHDA and SQIVND (reference sequence). V was trimmed by 3 bases and J by 4 bases, leaving 16 bases between them. The CDR3 sequence is CASSIKTGEGYEQYF. In nucleotides, the CDR3 is TGTGCCAGTAGTATTAAGACAGGAGAGGGGTACGAGCAGTACTTC.

Note on this clone: One end of the junction is discordant with germline, which a read error may explain. The V call is TRBV7-2, the J call TRBJ1-2, with 8 bases that match TRBD1. This CDR3 contains 14 residues. Germline V lookup: CDR1 SGHTA, CDR2 FQGNSA. The DNA for the CDR3 is TGTGCCGGCAGCCCTCAACAGGGGGTCTATGGCTACACCTTC. It yields the protein CAGSPQQGVYGYTF.

This clone was seen a few times. The V call is TRBV3-1 (or the pseudogene TRBV3-2), the J call TRBJ1-1; maybe TRBD1 (5 bases). CDR1 is LGHDT, CDR2 YNNKEL, per germline (reference sequence). The CDR3 contains 15 residues. Deletions cut 3 bases from V and 1 base from J, with 12 bases between. In DNA form, the CDR3 reads TGTGCCAGCAGCCATATTCGGGGGGGGAACACTGAAGCTTTCTTT. Protein: CASSHIRGGNTEAFF.

CDR3 sequence reads: CASSLGQGYTEAFF. CDR3 in DNA: TGTGCCAGCAGCTTAGGGCAGGGGTACACTGAAGCTTTCTTT. The chain has TRBV7-6 and TRBJ1-1, with D perhaps matching TRBD1 (6 bases). Germline CDR1 and CDR2: SGHVS and FNYEAQ. The CDR3 is made up of 14 amino acids. V was trimmed by 1 base and J by 3 bases, leaving 9 bases between them. Complete variable domain (other parts from reference TRBV7-6 and TRBJ1-1): GAGVSQSPRYKVTKRGQDVALRCDPISGHVSLYWYRQALGQGPEFLTYFNYEAQQDKSGLPNDRFSAERPEGSISTLTIQRTEQRDSAMYRCASSLGQGYTEAFFGQGTRLTVV.

The sample holds a few counts of this clone. The chain employs TRBV5-1 and TRBJ2-5; TRBD2 agrees at 8 bases. The junction had 3 bases not matched to a gene; V was cut back by 7 bases and J by 4 bases. The CDR3 loop spans 12 amino acids. Germline assignment: CDR1 SGHRS and CDR2 YFSETQ. The CDR3 reads CASGGGIETQYF. CDR3 coding DNA: TGCGCCAGCGGCGGGGGGATAGAGACCCAGTACTTC.

The chain is built from TRBV19 and TRBJ2-5; TRBD2 is a possible D gene (6 bases). This CDR3 is built from 14 residues. V was trimmed by 6 bases and J by 5 bases, leaving 16 bases between them. The germline V gene encodes CDR1 LNHDA and CDR2 SQIVND (reference sequence). The CDR3 DNA is TGTGCCAGTAGCCAACCCGGGGGTTGGGAGACCCAGTACTTC. Translated: CASSQPGGWETQYF. The full variable domain, in which reference TRBV19 and TRBJ2-5 provide the parts outside the CDR3, is DGGITQSPKYLFRKEGQNVTLSCEQNLNHDAMYWYRQDPGQGLRLIYYSQIVNDFQKGDIAEGYSVSREKKESFPLTVTSAQKNPTAFYLCASSQPGGWETQYFGPGTRLLVL.

The rearrangement links TRBV5-1 to TRBJ1-2, with TRBD1 as a possible D gene (5 bases). V gave up 4 bases and J gave up 4 bases, with 14 bases separating them. The CDR3 sequence is 14 residues long. The germline V gene encodes CDR1 SGHRS and CDR2 YFSETQ. The DNA for the CDR3 is TGCGCCAGCAGCCAGACAGCGGGGGGCTATGGCTACACCTTC. This codes for CASSQTAGGYGYTF.

This rearrangement joins TRBV30 to TRBJ2-7; the D gene is possibly TRBD2 (5 bases). The CDR3 totals 13 residues. The V and J ends lost 3 bases and 3 bases respectively, with 12 bases between them. Germline CDR1 GTSNPN, CDR2 SVGIG (reference sequence). The CDR3 coding sequence is TGTGCCTGGAGACTAGGGTTCAACTACGAGCAGTACTTC. Protein product: CAWRLGFNYEQYF.

The CDR3 here is CASSLGSWELFF. In DNA, the CDR3 is TGTGCCAGCAGCTTAGGGAGTTGGGAGCTGTTTTTT. The chain employs TRBV7-9 and TRBJ2-2; D not certain. Germline CDR1 and CDR2: SEHNR and FQNEAQ (reference sequence). The CDR3 has 12 residues. Trimming stripped 1 base from V and 9 bases from J, with 6 bases between.

This clone has only one observation. The rearrangement joins TRBV30 to TRBJ2-3; D not certain. V lost 1 base and J lost 6, with 11 bases in between. The length of the CDR3 is 13 residues. Germline V CDR1 and CDR2: GTSNPN, SVGIG (reference sequence). CDR3 sequence: CAWSAGSRDTQYF. Written as DNA, the CDR3 is TGTGCCTGGAGTGCCGGGTCCCGCGATACGCAGTATTTT.

The chain's CDR3 is CASSDEMVNSPLHF. The CDR3 DNA reads TGTGCCAGCAGTGATGAGATGGTCAATTCACCCCTCCACTTT. The rearrangement links TRBV2 to TRBJ1-6; D unclear. The CDR3 loop spans 14 amino acids. The V and J ends lost 3 bases and 7 bases respectively, with 10 bases between them. The V gene's germline CDR1 is SNHLY and CDR2 FYNNEI. Full variable domain (rest looked up from reference TRBV2 and TRBJ1-6): EPEVTQTPSHQVTQMGQEVILRCVPISNHLYFYWYRQILGQKVEFLVSFYNNEISEKSEIFDDQFSVERPDGSNFTLKIRSTKLEDSAMYFCASSDEMVNSPLHFGNGTRLTVT.

The chain is built from TRBV7-8 and TRBJ2-7; the match to TRBD2 covers 7 bases. This CDR3 contains 15 residues. Looked up from germline, CDR1 is SGHVS and CDR2 is FQNEAQ. The junction had 10 bases not matched to a gene; V was cut back by 5 bases and J by 3 bases. As DNA, the CDR3 is TGTGCCAGCAGCGCCCTAGCGGACCCAGGCTACGAGCAGTACTTC. Its protein is CASSALADPGYEQYF.

This clone was counted between two and nine times. This chain uses TRBV27 with TRBJ1-1; the D gene is possibly TRBD1 (5 bases). This CDR3 spans 17 amino acids. From germline, CDR1 is MNHEY and CDR2 SMNVEV (reference sequence). The V end was cut by 5 bases, the J end by 0 bases, with 19 bases between. The CDR3 region has the DNA TGTGCCAGCAGTCCGAAGCCGCCGGGGGTGGTGAACACTGAAGCTTTCTTT. Its protein product is CASSPKPPGVVNTEAFF.

Here the CDR3 reads CASSSPGGLAGGSSTDTQYF. For the CDR3, the DNA is TGTGCCAGCAGCTCCCCTGGGGGGCTAGCGGGGGGGTCTAGCACAGATACGCAGTATTTT. The V and J genes are TRBV7-8 and TRBJ2-3; 12 nucleotides line up with TRBD2. Per germline, CDR1 SGHVS and CDR2 FQNEAQ. V lost 4 bases and J lost 0; bases outside the gene matches: 14. CDR3 length: 20 amino acids.

CDR3 DNA sequence: TGTGCCAGCCACCCCCGGGAGGGGGCGTATACTGAAGCTTTCTTT. Protein product: CASHPREGAYTEAFF. V and J are TRBV27 and TRBJ1-1; the match to TRBD1 covers 7 bases. This CDR3 is built from 15 residues. Trimming took 8 bases from V and 5 from J; bases not matched to a gene: 14. CDR1 and CDR2 (germline): MNHEY, SMNVEV (reference sequence).

The chain couples TRBV5-6 to TRBJ2-1, with TRBD2 matching over 8 bases. V lost 3 bases to trimming and J lost 7 bases; unmatched junction nucleotides: 12. The CDR3 has 16 amino acids. Germline V CDR1 and CDR2: SGHDT, YYEEEE. The DNA for the CDR3 is TGTGCCAGCAGCTCGATCGACGGGAGGGCCGGGAATGAGCAGTTCTTC. Translation gives CASSSIDGRAGNEQFF.

The V gene is TRBV19, the J gene TRBJ1-4, with 7 positions matching TRBD1. The CDR3 consists of 15 residues. The germline gives CDR1 LNHDA, CDR2 SQIVND (reference sequence). After removal of 6 bases from V and 0 bases from J, the junction contained 4 bases not matched to a gene. CDR3 sequence reads: CASSGTDATNEKLFF. In DNA, the CDR3 is TGTGCCAGTAGCGGGACAGACGCAACTAATGAAAAACTGTTTTTT.

This chain links TRBV7-2 with TRBJ1-2, with D uncertain. The CDR3 is made up of 14 amino acids. Trimming stripped 5 bases from V and 1 base from J, with 11 bases between. Per germline, CDR1 SGHTA and CDR2 FQGNSA. Here the CDR3 DNA reads TGTGCCAGCAGCCTGGGCGTTGGTAACTATGGCTACACCTTC. Amino acids: CASSLGVGNYGYTF.

The chain is built from TRBV5-8 and TRBJ2-6, with D possibly TRBD2 on 6 matching bases. The CDR3 is 17 residues long. Germline CDR1 SGHTS, CDR2 YDEGEE. V lost 0 bases and J 3 bases, leaving 13 bases between the germline ends. CDR3 DNA sequence: TGTGCCAGCAGCTTGGAGCGGGTAGTTAGTGGGGCCAACGTCCTGACTTTC. Its protein is CASSLERVVSGANVLTF.